The 12 T cell receptor beta chains below come from one sample, sequenced in a study of T cell responses to AZD1222 COVID-19 vaccine. The assay was immunoSEQ multiplex PCR, and TCRdb's table has in-frame clones only and misses some. The table has some 140,000 clones, roughly 90% seen once. This sample comprised peripheral blood, obtained on day 0 of MenACWY control vaccination. These receptors originate from an adult in good health.

This chain connects TRBV18 to TRBJ1-1, with D unresolved. Germline CDR1 and CDR2: KGHSH and LQKENI. The CDR3 is made up of 13 amino acids. The V gene lost 2 bases and the J gene lost 2 bases, with 6 bases spanning the gap. CDR3 coding DNA: TGTGCCAGCTCACCAGTGGAAAACACTGAAGCTTTCTTT. As protein: CASSPVENTEAFF.

The chain combines TRBV14 with TRBJ2-1; the match to TRBD1 covers 10 bases. The length of the CDR3 is 14 residues. Germline lookup yields CDR1 SGHDN and CDR2 FVKESK. Trimming cost V 5 bases and J 7 bases; bases outside gene matches: 5. The CDR3: CASSSRDRGNEQFF. CDR3 DNA sequence: TGTGCCAGCAGCTCCCGGGACAGGGGAAATGAGCAGTTCTTC.

This chain links TRBV7-9 with TRBJ1-5; 7 bases fit TRBD1. The CDR3 sequence is 13 residues long. The germline V gene has CDR1 SEHNR and CDR2 FQNEAQ (reference sequence). The junction had 4 bases not matched to a gene; V was cut back by 4 bases and J by 7 bases. The CDR3 bases are TGTGCCAGCAGCTCCCAACAGGGGCAGCCCCAGCATTTT. Translation: CASSSQQGQPQHF.

V gene TRBV4-2 combines with J gene TRBJ1-4; tentative D call: TRBD1 (5 bases). V lost 4 bases, J lost 11 bases, and 20 bases lay in between. CDR1 is LGHNA and CDR2 is YNFKEQ in the germline V gene. The CDR3 length is 15 residues. Here the CDR3 reads CASSPSWREAGKLFF. CDR3 nucleotides: TGTGCCAGCAGCCCGTCCTGGCGGGAGGCAGGGAAACTGTTTTTT.

This clone was found once. The chain links TRBV9 to TRBJ1-2; possible D gene TRBD1, 5 bases. Germline CDR1 reads SGDLS; CDR2 reads YYNGEE. The CDR3 has 15 residues. The V end lost 0 bases, the J end lost 7 bases, and 16 bases lay between the germline ends. DNA of the CDR3: TGTGCCAGCAGCGTAGAAGGGGCGGGAAGAAGTGGCTACACCTTC. The encoded protein is CASSVEGAGRSGYTF.

This clone was picked up one time. The V and J genes are TRBV29-1 and TRBJ2-1; tentatively, D is TRBD1 (6 bases). Germline V gene lookup returns CDR1 SQVTM and CDR2 ANQGSEA. Trimming took 4 bases from V and 2 from J, leaving 12 bases between them. CDR3 size: 14 residues. This chain's CDR3 is CSVANRVPYNEQFF. The CDR3 nucleotides are TGCAGCGTTGCAAACAGGGTGCCCTACAATGAGCAGTTCTTC.

The chain has TRBV11-2 and TRBJ2-5; D perhaps matches TRBD1 (5 bases). This CDR3 is 15 amino acids long. Trimming cost V 0 bases and J 0 bases, with 8 bases left between them. Germline V gene lookup returns CDR1 SGHAT and CDR2 FQNNGV. CDR3 amino acids: CASSLDRAYQETQYF. CDR3 in DNA: TGTGCCAGCAGCTTAGACAGGGCGTACCAAGAGACCCAGTACTTC. Combining the CDR3 with reference TRBV11-2 and TRBJ2-5 gives the whole variable domain EAGVAQSPRYKIIEKRQSVAFWCNPISGHATLYWYQQILGQGPKLLIQFQNNGVVDDSQLPKDRFSAERLKGVDSTLKIQPAKLEDSAVYLCASSLDRAYQETQYFGPGTRLLVL.

The chain uses TRBV3-1 (or the pseudogene TRBV3-2) and TRBJ2-1; 8 nucleotides line up with TRBD2. The V gene's germline CDR1 is LGHDT and CDR2 YNNKEL (reference sequence). Trimming removed 4 bases from V and 3 bases from J; junction bases left unmatched: 11. The CDR3 has 17 amino acids. DNA of the CDR3: TGTGCCAGCAGCCCTCGGGGTAGCGGGGTGTTCTACAATGAGCAGTTCTTC. Protein product: CASSPRGSGVFYNEQFF.

This clone showed up just a few times. The rearrangement joins TRBV28 to TRBJ2-5, with 12 nucleotides matching TRBD2. The V gene's germline CDR1 is MDHEN and CDR2 SYDVKM. After removal of 6 bases from V and 5 bases from J, the junction contained 16 bases not matched to a gene. This CDR3 contains 18 residues. The CDR3 region is CASSKSLAGGPIGETQYF. CDR3 DNA: TGTGCCAGCAGCAAATCTCTAGCGGGGGGGCCCATAGGGGAGACCCAGTACTTC.

V and J are TRBV15 and TRBJ2-4; D perhaps matches TRBD2 (6 bases). The CDR3 sequence is 14 residues long. V was cut by 2 bases and J by 5 bases, with 10 bases left in between. Germline V gene data show CDR1 as LNHNV and CDR2 as YYDKDF (reference sequence). CDR3 residues: CATSRRDSQNIQYF. In nucleotides, the CDR3 is TGTGCCACCAGCAGACGGGACTCTCAAAACATTCAGTACTTC.

This clone was seen a single time. The chain employs TRBV18 and TRBJ2-7, with 11 nucleotides matching TRBD2. The V gene end was trimmed by 2 bases and the J gene end by 5 bases; junction bases not matched to a gene: 5. The CDR3 has 15 amino acids. CDR1 is KGHSH, CDR2 LQKENI, per germline. The CDR3 DNA sequence: TGTGCCAGCTCACCATCTAGCGGGGGGCGGAACGAGCAGTACGTC. It yields the protein CASSPSSGGRNEQYV.

The chain recombines TRBV3-1 (or the pseudogene TRBV3-2) with TRBJ2-3; 9 bases fit TRBD2. The length of the CDR3 is 12 residues. From germline, CDR1 is LGHDT and CDR2 YNNKEL (reference sequence). J lost 14 bases, V lost 1 base, and 4 bases had no gene match. CDR3 sequence (DNA): TGTGCCAGCAGCCAAGTAAAGGGACTAGCGTATTTT. Residues: CASSQVKGLAYF.